This entry concerns a single T cell receptor beta chain. This sample was included in a study of shared clonotypes between healthy human individuals. With 2 bases clipped from V and 8 bases from J, the junction kept 11 bases outside the gene matches. CDR1 is SGHAT, CDR2 FQNNGV, per germline. The CDR3 is 16 residues long. Repertoires were generated with immunoSEQ multiplex PCR, while TCRdb's copy carries only in-frame clones and drops some. The table shows roughly 2.2 million clones, with approximately 95% occurring only once. The chain combines TRBV11-2 with TRBJ2-1; 8 bases match TRBD2. Sequenced input: naive CD4+ T cells from PBMCs. Subset of the sample: CD45RA+ positively selected. The source is a man younger than 35 in good health. Some clones in this sample may be carry-over from other donors' samples. CDR3 in DNA: TGTGCCAGCAGCTTACAGTTTAGCGGGATGCTGGATGAGCAGTTCTTC. This encodes CASSLQFSGMLDEQFF.